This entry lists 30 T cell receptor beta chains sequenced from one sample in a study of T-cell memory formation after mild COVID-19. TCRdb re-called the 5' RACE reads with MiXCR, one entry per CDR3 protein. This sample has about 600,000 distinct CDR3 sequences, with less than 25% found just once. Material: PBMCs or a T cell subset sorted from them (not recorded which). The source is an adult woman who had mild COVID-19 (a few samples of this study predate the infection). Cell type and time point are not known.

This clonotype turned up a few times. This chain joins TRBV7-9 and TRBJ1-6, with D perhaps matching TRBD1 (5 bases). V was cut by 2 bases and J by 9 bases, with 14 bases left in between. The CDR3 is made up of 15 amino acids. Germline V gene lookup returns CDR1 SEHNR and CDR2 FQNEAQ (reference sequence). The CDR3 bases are TGTGCCAGCAGCTTAACCCAAGGGACGACTTCACCCCTCCACTTT. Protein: CASSLTQGTTSPLHF.

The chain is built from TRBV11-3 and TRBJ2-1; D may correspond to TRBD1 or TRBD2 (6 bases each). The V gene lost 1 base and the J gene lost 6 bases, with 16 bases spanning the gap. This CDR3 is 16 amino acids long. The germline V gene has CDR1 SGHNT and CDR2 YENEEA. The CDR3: CASSLVTGASSNEQFF. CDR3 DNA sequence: TGTGCCAGCAGCTTAGTCACGGGGGCGAGTTCCAATGAGCAGTTCTTC.

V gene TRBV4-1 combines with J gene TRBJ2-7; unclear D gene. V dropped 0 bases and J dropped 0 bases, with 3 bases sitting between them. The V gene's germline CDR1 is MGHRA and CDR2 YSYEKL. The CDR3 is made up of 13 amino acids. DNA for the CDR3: TGCGCCAGCAGCCAAGAGAACTCCTACGAGCAGTACTTC. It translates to CASSQENSYEQYF.

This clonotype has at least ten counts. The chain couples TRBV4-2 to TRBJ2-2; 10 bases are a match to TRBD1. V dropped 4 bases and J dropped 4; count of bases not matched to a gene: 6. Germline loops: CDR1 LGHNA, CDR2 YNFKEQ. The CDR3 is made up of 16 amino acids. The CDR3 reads CASSRRQGASTGELFF. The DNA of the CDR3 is TGTGCCAGCAGCCGAAGACAGGGGGCTTCCACCGGGGAGCTGTTTTTT.

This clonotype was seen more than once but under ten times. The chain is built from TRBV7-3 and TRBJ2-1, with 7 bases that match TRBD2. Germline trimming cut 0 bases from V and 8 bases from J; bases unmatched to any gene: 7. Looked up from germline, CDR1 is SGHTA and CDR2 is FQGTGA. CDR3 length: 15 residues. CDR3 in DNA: TGTGCCAGCAGCTTAACAGGACTAGTTGTTGATGAGCAGTTCTTC. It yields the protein CASSLTGLVVDEQFF.

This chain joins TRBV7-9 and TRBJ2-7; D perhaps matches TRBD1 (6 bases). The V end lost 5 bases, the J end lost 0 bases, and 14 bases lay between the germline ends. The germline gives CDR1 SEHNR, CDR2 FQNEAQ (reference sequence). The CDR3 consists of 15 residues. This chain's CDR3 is CASSSRGHSSYEQYF. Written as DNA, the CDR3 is TGTGCCAGCAGCAGTAGGGGACACAGCTCCTACGAGCAGTACTTC.

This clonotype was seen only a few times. In nucleotides, the CDR3 is TGCAGTGCGAAAGACGGGACAAAATCCTACAATGAGCAGTTCTTC. This translates into CSAKDGTKSYNEQFF. V gene TRBV20-1 combines with J gene TRBJ2-1, with D perhaps matching TRBD1 (6 bases). This CDR3 has 15 amino acids. Trimming removed 6 bases from V and 1 base from J, with 16 bases in between. The germline gives CDR1 DFQATT, CDR2 SNEGSKA (reference sequence).

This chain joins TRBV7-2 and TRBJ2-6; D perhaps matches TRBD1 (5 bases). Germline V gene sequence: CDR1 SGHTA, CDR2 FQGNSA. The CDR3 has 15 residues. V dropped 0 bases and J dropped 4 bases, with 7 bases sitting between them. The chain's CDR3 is CASSLARAGANVLTF. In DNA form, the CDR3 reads TGTGCCAGCAGCTTAGCCAGGGCCGGGGCCAACGTCCTGACTTTC.

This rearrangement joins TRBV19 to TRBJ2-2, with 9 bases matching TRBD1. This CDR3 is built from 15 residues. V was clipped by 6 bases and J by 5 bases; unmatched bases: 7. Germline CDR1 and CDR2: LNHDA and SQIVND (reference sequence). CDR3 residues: CASRGQGRLTGELFF. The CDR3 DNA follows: TGTGCCAGTAGAGGACAGGGGAGGTTGACCGGGGAGCTGTTTTTT.

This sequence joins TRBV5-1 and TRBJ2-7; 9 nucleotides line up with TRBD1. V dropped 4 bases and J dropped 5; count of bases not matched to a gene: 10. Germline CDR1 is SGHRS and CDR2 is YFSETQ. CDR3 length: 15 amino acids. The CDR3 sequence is CASSPLGDRVNEQYF. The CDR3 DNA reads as TGCGCCAGCAGCCCCCTTGGGGACAGGGTTAACGAGCAGTACTTC.

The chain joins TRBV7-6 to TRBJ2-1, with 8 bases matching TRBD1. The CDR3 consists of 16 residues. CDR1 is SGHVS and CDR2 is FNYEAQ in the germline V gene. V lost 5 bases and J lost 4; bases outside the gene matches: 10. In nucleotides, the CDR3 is TGTGCCAGCAGCCCGCAGCAGGGGGCTCGGTACAATGAGCAGTTCTTC. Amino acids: CASSPQQGARYNEQFF.

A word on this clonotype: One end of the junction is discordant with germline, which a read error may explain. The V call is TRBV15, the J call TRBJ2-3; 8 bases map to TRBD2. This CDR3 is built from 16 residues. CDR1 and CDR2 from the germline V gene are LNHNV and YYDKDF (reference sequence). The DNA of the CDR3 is TGTGCCACCAGCAGAGATAGCGGGATTGCCACAGGTACGCAGTATTTT. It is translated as CATSRDSGIATGTQYF.

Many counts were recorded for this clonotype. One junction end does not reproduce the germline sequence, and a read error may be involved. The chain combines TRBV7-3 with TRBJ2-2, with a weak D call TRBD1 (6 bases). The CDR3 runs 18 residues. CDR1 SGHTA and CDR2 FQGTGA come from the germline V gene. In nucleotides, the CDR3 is TGTGCCAGCAGCTTACGACCGCCGGGACACCAGAACGCCGGGGAGCTGTTTTTT. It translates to CASSLRPPGHQNAGELFF. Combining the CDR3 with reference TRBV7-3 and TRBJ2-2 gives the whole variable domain GAGVSQTPSNKVTEKGKYVELRCDPISGHTALYWYRQSLGQGPEFLIYFQGTGAADDSGLPNDRFFAVRPEGSVSTLKIQRTERGDSAVYLCASSLRPPGHQNAGELFFGEGSRLTVL.

CDR3 in amino acids: CASSLPQGAPGETQYF. The CDR3 DNA is TGCGCCAGCAGCTTGCCACAGGGGGCCCCCGGAGAGACCCAGTACTTC. This rearrangement joins TRBV5-1 to TRBJ2-5; TRBD1 aligns across 9 bases. This CDR3 has 16 residues. Germline assignment: CDR1 SGHRS and CDR2 YFSETQ. With 1 base clipped from V and 4 bases from J, the junction kept 8 bases outside the gene matches.

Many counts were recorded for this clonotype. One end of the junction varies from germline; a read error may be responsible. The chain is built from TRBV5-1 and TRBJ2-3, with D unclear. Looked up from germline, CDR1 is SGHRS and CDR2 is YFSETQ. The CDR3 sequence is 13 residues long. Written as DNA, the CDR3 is TGTGCCAGCAGCTTACCCGGCACAGATACGCAGTATTTT. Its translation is CASSLPGTDTQYF.

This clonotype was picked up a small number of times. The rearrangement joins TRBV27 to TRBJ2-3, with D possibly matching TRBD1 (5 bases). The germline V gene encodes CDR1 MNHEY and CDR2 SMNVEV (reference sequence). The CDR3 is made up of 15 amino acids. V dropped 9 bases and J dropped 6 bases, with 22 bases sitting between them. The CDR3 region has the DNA TGTGCCAGTAGAGTATCACAGGTGTTCCTGGATACGCAGTATTTT. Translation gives CASRVSQVFLDTQYF.

The CDR3 DNA reads as TGTGCCACCCAGGACAAAGGATACTTGAATGAGCAGTTCTTC. Its protein is CATQDKGYLNEQFF. The genes are TRBV24-1 and TRBJ2-1; maybe TRBD1 (5 bases). CDR1 and CDR2 (germline): KGHDR, SFDVKD. There are 14 residues in the CDR3. Trimming stripped 9 bases from V and 7 bases from J, with 18 bases between.

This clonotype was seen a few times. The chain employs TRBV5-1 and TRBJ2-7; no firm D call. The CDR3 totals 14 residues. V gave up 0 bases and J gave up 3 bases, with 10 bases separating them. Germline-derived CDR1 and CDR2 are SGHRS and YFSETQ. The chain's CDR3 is CASSLGSSGYEQYF. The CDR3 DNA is TGCGCCAGCAGCTTGGGTTCATCAGGCTACGAGCAGTACTTC.

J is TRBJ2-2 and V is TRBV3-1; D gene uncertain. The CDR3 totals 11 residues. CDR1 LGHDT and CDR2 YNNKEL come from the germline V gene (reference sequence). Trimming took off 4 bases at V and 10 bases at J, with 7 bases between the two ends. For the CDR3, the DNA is TGTGCCAGCAGCCGTTCCTTGGAGCTGTTTTTT. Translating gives CASSRSLELFF.

The DNA for the CDR3 is TGCAGCGTTGAGGGATACCGGGACAACGAGCAGTACTTC. This codes for CSVEGYRDNEQYF. This rearrangement joins TRBV29-1 to TRBJ2-7; a weak D match, TRBD1 (6 bases). V was pared by 3 bases and J by 5 bases, with 14 bases between. The germline gives CDR1 SQVTM, CDR2 ANQGSEA. This CDR3 is built from 13 residues.

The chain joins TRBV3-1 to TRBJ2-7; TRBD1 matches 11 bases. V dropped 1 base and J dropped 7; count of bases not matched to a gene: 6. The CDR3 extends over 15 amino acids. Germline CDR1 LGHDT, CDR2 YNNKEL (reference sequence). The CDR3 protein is CASSQGVDRGREQYF. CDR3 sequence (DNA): TGTGCCAGCAGCCAAGGTGTGGACAGGGGGCGAGAGCAGTACTTC.

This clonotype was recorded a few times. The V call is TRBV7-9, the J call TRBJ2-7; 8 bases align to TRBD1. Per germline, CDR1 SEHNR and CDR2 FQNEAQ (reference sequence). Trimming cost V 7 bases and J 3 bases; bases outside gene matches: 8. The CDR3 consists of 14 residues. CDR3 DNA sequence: TGTGCCAGCACCAACCAACAGGGGGTCTACGAGCAGTACTTC. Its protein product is CASTNQQGVYEQYF. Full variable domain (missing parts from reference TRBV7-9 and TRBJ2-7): DTGVSQNPRHKITKRGQNVTFRCDPISEHNRLYWYRQTLGQGPEFLTYFQNEAQLEKSRLLSDRFSAERPKGSFSTLEIQRTEQGDSAMYLCASTNQQGVYEQYFGPGTRLTVT.

The CDR3 DNA reads as TGTGCCAGCAGCTCTCTGGGACACCCCACAGATACGCAGTATTTT. Its translation is CASSSLGHPTDTQYF. The genes are TRBV7-3 and TRBJ2-3, with D maybe TRBD1 (6 bases). Trimming pared 4 bases from V and 2 bases from J, leaving 13 bases between. The CDR3 consists of 15 residues. CDR1 is SGHTA, CDR2 FQGTGA, per germline.

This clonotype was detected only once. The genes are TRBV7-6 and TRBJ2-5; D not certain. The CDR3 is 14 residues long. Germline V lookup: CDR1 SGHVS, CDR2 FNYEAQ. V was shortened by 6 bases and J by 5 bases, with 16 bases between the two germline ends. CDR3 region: CASRPNYPEETQYF. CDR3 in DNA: TGTGCCAGCAGACCAAATTACCCAGAGGAGACCCAGTACTTC.

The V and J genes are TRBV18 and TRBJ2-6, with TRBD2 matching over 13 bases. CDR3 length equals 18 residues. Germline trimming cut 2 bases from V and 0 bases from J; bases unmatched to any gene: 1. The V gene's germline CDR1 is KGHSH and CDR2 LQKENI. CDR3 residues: CASSPRLAGGSGANVLTF. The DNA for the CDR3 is TGTGCCAGCTCACCAAGACTAGCGGGAGGCTCTGGGGCCAACGTCCTGACTTTC. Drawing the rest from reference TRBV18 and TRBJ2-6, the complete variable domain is NAGVMQNPRHLVRRRGQEARLRCSPMKGHSHVYWYRQLPEEGLKFMVYLQKENIIDESGMPKERFSAEFPKEGPSILRIQQVVRGDSAAYFCASSPRLAGGSGANVLTFGAGSRLTVL.

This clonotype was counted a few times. CDR3 sequence: CASRPGTSGRVQFF. As DNA, the CDR3 is TGTGCCAGCAGACCCGGGACTAGCGGGAGAGTTCAGTTCTTC. The chain carries TRBV27 and TRBJ2-1; 14 bases are a match to TRBD2. CDR1 is MNHEY, CDR2 SMNVEV, per germline (reference sequence). With 6 bases clipped from V and 13 bases from J, the junction kept 8 bases outside the gene matches. The CDR3 covers 14 residues.

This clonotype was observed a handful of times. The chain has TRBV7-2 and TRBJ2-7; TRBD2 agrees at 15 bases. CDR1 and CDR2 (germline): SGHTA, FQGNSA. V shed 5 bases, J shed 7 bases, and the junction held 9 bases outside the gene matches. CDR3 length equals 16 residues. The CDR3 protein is CASSPDGTSGRREQYF. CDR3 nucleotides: TGTGCCAGCAGCCCAGACGGGACTAGCGGGAGGAGAGAGCAGTACTTC.

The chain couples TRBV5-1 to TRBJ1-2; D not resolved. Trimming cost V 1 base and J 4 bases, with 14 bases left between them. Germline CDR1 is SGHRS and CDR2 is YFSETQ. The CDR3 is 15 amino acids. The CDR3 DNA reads TGCGCCAGCAGCTTGACCTGGGGATACGGCTATGGCTACACCTTC. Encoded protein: CASSLTWGYGYGYTF.

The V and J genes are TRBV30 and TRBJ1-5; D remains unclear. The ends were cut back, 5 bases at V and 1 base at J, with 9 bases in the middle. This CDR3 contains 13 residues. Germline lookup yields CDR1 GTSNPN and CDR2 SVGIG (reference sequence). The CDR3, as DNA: TGTGCCTGGGAGGGCGGAAGCAATCAGCCCCAGCATTTT. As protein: CAWEGGSNQPQHF.

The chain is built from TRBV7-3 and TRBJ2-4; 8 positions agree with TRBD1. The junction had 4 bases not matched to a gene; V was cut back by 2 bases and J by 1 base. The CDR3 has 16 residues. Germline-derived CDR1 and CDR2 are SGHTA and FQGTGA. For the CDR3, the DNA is TGTGCCAGCAGCTTAGGACAGGGCTTCGCCAAAAACATTCAGTACTTC. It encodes CASSLGQGFAKNIQYF.